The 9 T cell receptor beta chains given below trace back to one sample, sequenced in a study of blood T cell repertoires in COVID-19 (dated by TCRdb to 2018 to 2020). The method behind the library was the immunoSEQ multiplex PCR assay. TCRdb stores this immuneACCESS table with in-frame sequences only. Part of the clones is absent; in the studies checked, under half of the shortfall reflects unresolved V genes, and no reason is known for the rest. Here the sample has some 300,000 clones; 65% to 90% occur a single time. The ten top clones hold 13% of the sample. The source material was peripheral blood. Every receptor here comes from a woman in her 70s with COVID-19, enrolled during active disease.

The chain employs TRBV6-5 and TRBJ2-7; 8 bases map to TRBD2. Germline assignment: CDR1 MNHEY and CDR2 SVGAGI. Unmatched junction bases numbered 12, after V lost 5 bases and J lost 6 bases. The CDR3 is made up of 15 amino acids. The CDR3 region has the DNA TGTGCCAGCAGTCCCATTCGGGGGGGTAAAGGCGAGCAGTACTTC. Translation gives CASSPIRGGKGEQYF.

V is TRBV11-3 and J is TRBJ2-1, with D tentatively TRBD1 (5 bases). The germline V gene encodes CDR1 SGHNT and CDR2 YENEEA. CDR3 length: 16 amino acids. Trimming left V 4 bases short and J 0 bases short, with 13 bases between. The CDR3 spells CASSSDSYSSYNEQFF. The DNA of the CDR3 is TGTGCCAGCAGCTCCGACAGTTATAGCTCCTACAATGAGCAGTTCTTC.

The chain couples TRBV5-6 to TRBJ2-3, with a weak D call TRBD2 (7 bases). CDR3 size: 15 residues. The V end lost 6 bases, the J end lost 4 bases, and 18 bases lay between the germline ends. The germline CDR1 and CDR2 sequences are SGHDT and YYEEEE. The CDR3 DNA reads TGTGCCAGCAACTACCCGCCGGGGGGCGCAGATACGCAGTATTTT. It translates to CASNYPPGGADTQYF.

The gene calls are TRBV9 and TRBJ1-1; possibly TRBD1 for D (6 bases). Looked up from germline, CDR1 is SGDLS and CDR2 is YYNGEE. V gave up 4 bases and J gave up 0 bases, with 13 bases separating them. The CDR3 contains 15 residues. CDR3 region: CASSPPQGLNTEAFF. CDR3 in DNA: TGTGCCAGCAGCCCTCCACAGGGTTTGAACACTGAAGCTTTCTTT.

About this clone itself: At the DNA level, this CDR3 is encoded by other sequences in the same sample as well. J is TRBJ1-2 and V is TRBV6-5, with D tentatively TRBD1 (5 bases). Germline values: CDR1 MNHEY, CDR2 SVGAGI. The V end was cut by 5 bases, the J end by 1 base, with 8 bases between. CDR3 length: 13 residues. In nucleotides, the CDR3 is TGTGCCAGCAGTCCCGACAGTAACTATGGCTACACCTTC. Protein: CASSPDSNYGYTF.

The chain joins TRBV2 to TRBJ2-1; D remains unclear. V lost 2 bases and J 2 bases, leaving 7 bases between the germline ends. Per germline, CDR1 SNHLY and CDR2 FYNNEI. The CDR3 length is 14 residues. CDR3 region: CASSESQTYNEQFF. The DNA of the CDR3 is TGTGCCAGCAGTGAATCGCAGACCTACAATGAGCAGTTCTTC.

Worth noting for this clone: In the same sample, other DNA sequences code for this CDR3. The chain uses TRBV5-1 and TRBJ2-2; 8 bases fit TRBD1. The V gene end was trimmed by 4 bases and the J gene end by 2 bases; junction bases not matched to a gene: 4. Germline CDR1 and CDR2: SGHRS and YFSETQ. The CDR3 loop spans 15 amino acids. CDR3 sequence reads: CASSLGTGNTGELFF. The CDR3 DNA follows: TGCGCCAGCAGCCTCGGGACAGGTAACACCGGGGAGCTGTTTTTT.

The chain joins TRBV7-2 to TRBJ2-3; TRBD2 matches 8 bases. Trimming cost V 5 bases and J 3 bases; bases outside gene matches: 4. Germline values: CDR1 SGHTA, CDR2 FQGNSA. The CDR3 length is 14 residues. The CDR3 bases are TGTGCCAGCAGCGCCCGACTAGCGACAGATACGCAGTATTTT. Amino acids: CASSARLATDTQYF.

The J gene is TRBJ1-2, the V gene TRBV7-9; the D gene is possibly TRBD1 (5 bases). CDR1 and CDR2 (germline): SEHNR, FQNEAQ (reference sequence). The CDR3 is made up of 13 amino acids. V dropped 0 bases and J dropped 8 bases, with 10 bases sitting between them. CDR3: CASSLAQGWGYTF. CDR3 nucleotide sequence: TGTGCCAGCAGCTTAGCTCAGGGTTGGGGCTACACCTTC.